This T cell receptor (beta chain) was sequenced during a study of T cell responses to AZD1222 COVID-19 vaccine. General observations from the study: Clonal diversity was possibly underestimated, and the donors were mostly white British, with more females. Repertoire samples came only from after the peak T cell response. Across spike, vaccine-associated CD4 TCRs were found, dominant at 160-218 and 743-854.

This clone came up once. Its cognate antigen is unknown. Repertoires were generated with immunoSEQ multiplex PCR, while TCRdb's copy carries only in-frame clones and drops some. The sample carries roughly 100,000 clones, 89% recorded once. Sample: peripheral blood, taken 28 days after the second AZD1222 dose. The receptor was derived from an adult who received the AZD1222 COVID-19 vaccine.

CDR3 amino acids: CASSRAGGPYEQYF. The CDR3 DNA is TGTGCCAGTAGTCGTGCGGGAGGGCCTTACGAGCAGTACTTC. The rearrangement links TRBV19 to TRBJ2-7; 9 bases match TRBD2. Germline CDR1 is LNHDA and CDR2 is SQIVND (reference sequence). The V segment lost 5 bases and the J segment 4 bases; nucleotides outside the gene matches: 6. The CDR3 is made up of 14 amino acids.